The T cell receptor beta chain described here comes from a study of control samples from healthy donors and cancer patients. Clones were read by immunoSEQ multiplex PCR, and TCRdb kept only the in-frame ones, dropping some. The table lists about 110,000 clones, around four fifths of them singletons, with under 15% in the top ten. To note about this clone: Other DNA sequences in this sample translate to the same CDR3.

The CDR3 sequence is 17 residues long. Germline CDR1 SQVTM, CDR2 ANQGSEA. V was clipped by 6 bases and J by 2 bases; unmatched bases: 9. The sample was blood. J is TRBJ2-6 and V is TRBV29-1; 11 bases match TRBD2. The receptor was derived from a woman aged 50 to 65 in good health. The CDR3 sequence is CSVGHFSGGAGANVLTF. CDR3 bases: TGCAGCGTAGGCCACTTTAGCGGGGGGGCTGGGGCCAACGTCCTGACTTTC. The entire variable domain, with the rest obtained from reference TRBV29-1 and TRBJ2-6, is as follows: SAVISQKPSRDICQRGTSLTIQCQVDSQVTMMFWYRQQPGQSLTLIATANQGSEATYESGFVIDKFPISRPNLTFSTLTVSNMSPEDSSIYLCSVGHFSGGAGANVLTFGAGSRLTVL.